This entry lists 7 T cell receptor beta chains sequenced from one sample in a study of cytomegalovirus exposure and HLA in healthy donors. 13 Jbeta primers and 60 Vbeta primers were used for the PCR. Sequenced by immunoSEQ multiplex PCR; TCRdb stores in-frame clones only, minus some. The sample contains approximately 150,000 clones, roughly 82% of which appear only once. Source material: PBMCs. These receptors all stem from a man aged 18-30 years in good health and CMV-seropositive.

The chain recombines TRBV7-8 with TRBJ2-7, with 11 bases fitting TRBD2. Unmatched junction bases numbered 14, after V lost 0 bases and J lost 4 bases. Per the germline V gene, CDR1 is SGHVS and CDR2 is FQNEAQ. The CDR3 runs to 19 residues. CDR3 amino acids: CASSLAEGALAGVGYEQYF. The CDR3 DNA follows: TGTGCCAGCAGCTTAGCGGAAGGTGCACTAGCGGGAGTAGGTTACGAGCAGTACTTC.

CDR3 sequence: CASSLYGRGDEQFF. In nucleotides, the CDR3 is TGTGCCAGCAGCTTATACGGGCGCGGGGATGAGCAGTTCTTC. J is TRBJ2-1 and V is TRBV11-2; tentatively, D is TRBD2 (6 bases). The germline V gene has CDR1 SGHAT and CDR2 FQNNGV. The CDR3 is made up of 14 amino acids. The germline V and J ends were trimmed by 2 bases and 8 bases, with 13 bases remaining between them.

The chain couples TRBV6-4 to TRBJ2-2, with TRBD2 matching 7 bases. Germline assignment: CDR1 MRHNA and CDR2 SNTAGT. V was pared by 0 bases and J by 7 bases, with 5 bases of the junction left unmatched. This CDR3 has 15 amino acids. This chain's CDR3 is CASSDSYGGIGELFF. In DNA form, the CDR3 reads TGTGCCAGCAGTGACTCGTACGGGGGGATCGGGGAGCTGTTTTTT.

The chain is built from TRBV28 and TRBJ2-3; 11 bases fit TRBD2. This CDR3 comprises 14 residues. Germline trimming cut 4 bases from V and 5 bases from J; bases unmatched to any gene: 2. Germline V gene data show CDR1 as MDHEN and CDR2 as SYDVKM. The CDR3 nucleotides read TGTGCCAGCAGTTCACTAGCGGGAGTAGATACGCAGTATTTT. This encodes CASSSLAGVDTQYF. Supplemented by reference TRBV28 and TRBJ2-3, the full variable domain reads DVKVTQSSRYLVKRTGEKVFLECVQDMDHENMFWYRQDPGLGLRLIYFSYDVKMKEKGDIPEGYSVSREKKERFSLILESASTNQTSMYLCASSSLAGVDTQYFGPGTRLTVL.

This clone occurred a few times. The chain has TRBV5-1 and TRBJ2-3; weak D call: TRBD2 (6 bases). Trimming removed 4 bases at V and 0 bases at J, with 9 bases between. CDR3 length: 14 residues. From germline, CDR1 is SGHRS and CDR2 YFSETQ. In DNA form, the CDR3 reads TGCGCCAGCAGCGGCAGCGGGAGCACAGATACGCAGTATTTT. Translation: CASSGSGSTDTQYF. Drawing the rest from reference TRBV5-1 and TRBJ2-3, the complete variable domain is KAGVTQTPRYLIKTRGQQVTLSCSPISGHRSVSWYQQTPGQGLQFLFEYFSETQRNKGNFPGRFSGRQFSNSRSEMNVSTLELGDSALYLCASSGSGSTDTQYFGPGTRLTVL.

This chain connects TRBV5-4 to TRBJ2-7; TRBD2 aligns across 9 bases. J lost 2 bases, V lost 4 bases, and 10 bases had no gene match. Germline V gene sequence: CDR1 SGHNT, CDR2 YYREEE (reference sequence). The CDR3 is 16 residues long. The CDR3 sequence: CASSPDRSSGTYEQYF. The CDR3 DNA reads as TGTGCCAGCAGCCCGGATCGATCTAGCGGGACCTACGAGCAGTACTTC.

The chain combines TRBV12-2 with TRBJ2-1; no check of the table's D call, TRBD2, against the DNA was made. TRBV12-2 is an annotated pseudogene. The CDR3 has 16 residues. Here the CDR3 DNA reads TGTGCAAGTCGCTTAGCGCAGTCGGGAGTGAGGAATGAGCAGTTCTTC. It yields the protein CASRLAQSGVRNEQFF.